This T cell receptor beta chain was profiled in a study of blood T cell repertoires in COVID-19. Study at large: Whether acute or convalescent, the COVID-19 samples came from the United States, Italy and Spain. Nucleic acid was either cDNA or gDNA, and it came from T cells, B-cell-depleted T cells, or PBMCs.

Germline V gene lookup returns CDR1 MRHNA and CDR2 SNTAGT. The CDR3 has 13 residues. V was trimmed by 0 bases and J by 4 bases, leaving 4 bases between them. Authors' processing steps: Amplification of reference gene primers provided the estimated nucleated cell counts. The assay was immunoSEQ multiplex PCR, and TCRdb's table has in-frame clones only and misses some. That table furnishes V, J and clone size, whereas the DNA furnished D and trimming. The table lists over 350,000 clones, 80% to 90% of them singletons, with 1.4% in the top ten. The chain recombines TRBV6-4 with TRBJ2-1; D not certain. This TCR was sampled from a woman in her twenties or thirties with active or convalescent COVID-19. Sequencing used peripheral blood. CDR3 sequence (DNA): TGTGCCAGCAGTGACTCTCCGTACAATGAGCAGTTCTTC. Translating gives CASSDSPYNEQFF.